In this sample, the clone carrying this T cell receptor (beta chain) turned up many times. Its target is not known. The sample originates from a study of response to subunit inactivated influenza vaccine. Study-wide results and limits: It was suggested by the authors that few new T cells are recruited by each seasonal influenza vaccination.

One entry per CDR3 protein results from TCRdb running MiXCR on the RT-PCR reads. In the table there are approximately 700,000 distinct CDR3 sequences, around a sixth of which are singletons. Germline CDR1 and CDR2: SEHNR and FQNEAQ (reference sequence). This CDR3 comprises 13 residues. V shed 4 bases and J shed 5 bases, with 8 bases lying between them. The rearrangement links TRBV7-9 to TRBJ2-2; D ambiguous. Material: PBMCs from blood, obtained approximately 12 days after vaccination. This TCR derives from a man aged 50 to 60 who received an inactivated influenza vaccine. CDR3 sequence reads: CASSWDSTGELFF. CDR3 bases: TGTGCCAGCAGCTGGGATTCTACCGGGGAGCTGTTTTTT. The full variable domain, in which reference TRBV7-9 and TRBJ2-2 provide the parts outside the CDR3, is DTGVSQNPRHKITKRGQNVTFRCDPISEHNRLYWYRQTLGQGPEFLTYFQNEAQLEKSRLLSDRFSAERPKGSFSTLEIQRTEQGDSAMYLCASSWDSTGELFFGEGSRLTVL.